Shown below are 21 T cell receptor beta chains from a single sample sequenced in a study of blood T cell repertoires in COVID-19. TCRdb's table, derived via immunoSEQ multiplex PCR, lists solely in-frame clones and lacks some. The data contain some 220,000 clones, roughly 88% of them singletons. Input material: peripheral blood. Every receptor here comes from a man in his fifties or sixties with active or convalescent COVID-19.

This chain uses TRBV27 with TRBJ1-2; tentatively, D is TRBD1 (5 bases). This CDR3 is built from 13 residues. V lost 5 bases and J lost 6, with 13 bases in between. The germline gives CDR1 MNHEY, CDR2 SMNVEV (reference sequence). CDR3 residues: CASSLLGGHGYTF. CDR3 sequence (DNA): TGTGCCAGCAGTCTTTTGGGGGGACATGGCTACACCTTC.

The CDR3 loop is CASSQDRGAAFF. DNA for the CDR3: TGTGCCAGCAGCCAAGATCGGGGGGCGGCTTTCTTT. The rearrangement joins TRBV3-1 (or the pseudogene TRBV3-2) to TRBJ1-1; the D gene is possibly TRBD1 (6 bases). There are 12 residues in the CDR3. Germline loops: CDR1 LGHDT, CDR2 YNNKEL (reference sequence). The V gene lost 0 bases and the J gene lost 11 bases, with 10 bases spanning the gap.

In this sample, this clone turned up once. The chain recombines TRBV11-1 with TRBJ1-1, with D unclear. Between the trimmed V and J ends, which lost 4 bases and 2 bases, there was a span of 8 bases. The CDR3 is 13 amino acids. Germline CDR1 and CDR2: SGHAT and FQDESV (reference sequence). CDR3 loop: CASSSRINTEAFF. The CDR3 nucleotides read TGTGCCAGCAGCTCCAGGATCAACACTGAAGCTTTCTTT.

The rearrangement joins TRBV5-1 to TRBJ1-4, with D tentatively TRBD1 (6 bases). In germline, CDR1 is SGHRS, CDR2 YFSETQ. The CDR3 is 14 residues long. Trimming stripped 7 bases from V and 0 bases from J, with 10 bases between. In nucleotides, the CDR3 is TGCGCCAGCTCAGAGGGGGCAACTAATGAAAAACTGTTTTTT. Protein product: CASSEGATNEKLFF.

This chain connects TRBV27 to TRBJ1-1, with a tentative D call TRBD1 (6 bases). Germline V gene lookup returns CDR1 MNHEY and CDR2 SMNVEV (reference sequence). Trimming took 6 bases from V and 0 from J, leaving 14 bases between them. This CDR3 is built from 15 residues. The CDR3 nucleotides read TGTGCCAGCAGAGGGAAGGACAGATTGAACACTGAAGCTTTCTTT. Protein: CASRGKDRLNTEAFF.

The chain links TRBV2 to TRBJ2-3; 12 bases are a match to TRBD2. The germline V gene encodes CDR1 SNHLY and CDR2 FYNNEI. The ends lost 5 bases at V and 5 bases at J; junction bases unmatched: 8. This CDR3 comprises 16 residues. The CDR3 nucleotides read TGTGCCAGCAGTTCCCCTAGCGGGGGGGCTAGAGATACGCAGTATTTT. Protein: CASSSPSGGARDTQYF.

The chain joins TRBV5-1 to TRBJ2-2, with TRBD1 matching 7 bases. Looked up from germline, CDR1 is SGHRS and CDR2 is YFSETQ. The trim removed 4 bases at V and 0 bases at J, leaving 3 bases unmatched. The CDR3 is made up of 15 amino acids. CDR3 amino acids: CASSKGQPNTGELFF. The DNA for the CDR3 is TGCGCCAGCAGCAAGGGACAGCCGAACACCGGGGAGCTGTTTTTT. The whole variable domain, filled in from reference TRBV5-1 and TRBJ2-2, reads KAGVTQTPRYLIKTRGQQVTLSCSPISGHRSVSWYQQTPGQGLQFLFEYFSETQRNKGNFPGRFSGRQFSNSRSEMNVSTLELGDSALYLCASSKGQPNTGELFFGEGSRLTVL.

This chain links TRBV7-2 with TRBJ1-1, with D tentatively TRBD1 (6 bases). CDR3 size: 15 residues. V lost 1 base to trimming and J lost 3 bases, with 12 bases between them. Germline CDR1 SGHTA, CDR2 FQGNSA. DNA of the CDR3: TGTGCCAGCAGCTTAGGGGGCAGGGGATACACTGAAGCTTTCTTT. It is translated as CASSLGGRGYTEAFF.

This chain joins TRBV28 and TRBJ2-3, with TRBD2 matching 8 bases. With V trimmed by 4 bases and J by 1 base, 7 bases remained unmatched. Germline V gene data show CDR1 as MDHEN and CDR2 as SYDVKM. The CDR3 extends over 16 amino acids. As DNA, the CDR3 is TGTGCCAGCAGTTCTCTAGCGGGTCACGGCACAGATACGCAGTATTTT. Translation: CASSSLAGHGTDTQYF.

This chain joins TRBV10-2 and TRBJ2-1; 9 bases map to TRBD1. Trimming removed 6 bases from V and 3 bases from J; junction bases left unmatched: 6. The germline V gene has CDR1 WSHSY and CDR2 SAAADI. The CDR3 contains 15 residues. This chain's CDR3 is CASSLDRGSYNEQFF. The CDR3 DNA reads as TGCGCCAGCAGCCTAGACAGGGGGAGCTACAATGAGCAGTTCTTC.

V is TRBV28 and J is TRBJ1-2; weak D call: TRBD1 (5 bases). Between the trimmed V and J ends, which lost 6 bases and 6 bases, there was a span of 17 bases. CDR3 length: 14 amino acids. Germline CDR1 is MDHEN and CDR2 is SYDVKM. CDR3 amino acids: CASSPFKGFNGYTF. DNA of the CDR3: TGTGCCAGCAGCCCGTTCAAGGGGTTTAATGGCTACACCTTC.

The chain joins TRBV28 to TRBJ2-7; 16 bases map to TRBD2. V lost 6 bases and J lost 7; bases outside the gene matches: 9. CDR3 size: 16 residues. Germline V gene lookup returns CDR1 MDHEN and CDR2 SYDVKM. CDR3 region: CASRLPGTSGRGEQYF. Written as DNA, the CDR3 is TGTGCCAGCAGACTCCCCGGGACTAGCGGGAGGGGTGAGCAGTACTTC.

This clone came up a few times. This chain connects TRBV19 to TRBJ1-6; 8 bases line up with TRBD1. V shed 3 bases and J 10 bases; nucleotides not matched to a gene: 11. This CDR3 has 16 residues. Germline values: CDR1 LNHDA, CDR2 SQIVND (reference sequence). The CDR3 reads CASSMTGQGVTSPLHF. In DNA form, the CDR3 reads TGTGCCAGTAGTATGACCGGACAGGGTGTCACCTCACCCCTCCACTTT.

The rearrangement uses TRBV30 and TRBJ2-2; 7 bases map to TRBD1. Germline V gives CDR1 GTSNPN, CDR2 SVGIG (reference sequence). The CDR3 has 14 residues. Trimming at V came to 3 bases and at J to 2 bases, leaving 3 bases not matched to a gene. Here the CDR3 DNA reads TGTGCCTGGAGGCGGACAGGTAACACCGGGGAGCTGTTTTTT. Encoded protein: CAWRRTGNTGELFF. The full variable domain, completed using reference TRBV30 and TRBJ2-2, is SQTIHQWPATLVQPVGSPLSLECTVEGTSNPNLYWYRQAAGRGLQLLFYSVGIGQISSEVPQNLSASRPQDRQFILSSKKLLLSDSGFYLCAWRRTGNTGELFFGEGSRLTVL.

The chain is built from TRBV18 and TRBJ2-7; 11 bases map to TRBD1. The CDR3 is made up of 16 amino acids. V shed 3 bases, J shed 0 bases, and the junction held 4 bases outside the gene matches. CDR1 is KGHSH, CDR2 LQKENI, per germline. CDR3 nucleotides: TGTGCCAGCTCACCCCCGGGACAGGGGGGCTCCTACGAGCAGTACGTC. Translated: CASSPPGQGGSYEQYV.

This clone was detected only a few times. The V gene is TRBV5-4, the J gene TRBJ2-2; TRBD2 matches 14 bases. There are 17 residues in the CDR3. CDR1 is SGHNT and CDR2 is YYREEE in the germline V gene (reference sequence). The V and J ends lost 4 bases and 2 bases, in that order; junction bases with no gene match: 4. The CDR3: CASSGGLAGANTGELFF. The DNA for the CDR3 is TGTGCCAGCAGCGGGGGACTAGCGGGGGCCAACACCGGGGAGCTGTTTTTT.

The rearrangement joins TRBV10-3 to TRBJ1-2; 7 positions match TRBD1. V lost 4 bases, J lost 6 bases, and 8 bases stayed unmatched. Germline-derived CDR1 and CDR2 are ENHRY and SYGVKD. The CDR3 loop spans 14 amino acids. This CDR3 is CAISGRDSGDGYTF. In DNA, the CDR3 is TGTGCCATCAGTGGCCGGGACAGCGGAGATGGCTACACCTTC.

This rearrangement joins TRBV9 to TRBJ2-7; TRBD2 matches at 9 bases. The junction had 13 bases not matched to a gene; V was cut back by 4 bases and J by 5 bases. Germline V gene data show CDR1 as SGDLS and CDR2 as YYNGEE. CDR3 length equals 16 residues. CDR3 residues: CASSPSVAGAENEQYF. DNA for the CDR3: TGTGCCAGCAGCCCGTCCGTAGCGGGAGCAGAGAACGAGCAGTACTTC.

This clone was detected only once. This chain connects TRBV19 to TRBJ2-1; weak D call: TRBD2 (5 bases). V dropped 9 bases and J dropped 2 bases, with 17 bases sitting between them. The CDR3 covers 15 residues. The germline CDR1 and CDR2 sequences are LNHDA and SQIVND (reference sequence). The CDR3 sequence: CASDAGLRTYNEQFF. DNA for the CDR3: TGTGCCAGCGACGCGGGCCTGAGAACCTACAATGAGCAGTTCTTC.

The chain has TRBV5-1 and TRBJ2-3; 8 bases are a match to TRBD1. V was clipped by 0 bases and J by 2 bases; unmatched bases: 8. This CDR3 is built from 17 residues. CDR1 and CDR2 from the germline V gene are SGHRS and YFSETQ. In DNA form, the CDR3 reads TGCGCCAGCAGCTTGGGGACAGGACAGGGTACCACAGATACGCAGTATTTT. Residues: CASSLGTGQGTTDTQYF.

The chain joins TRBV18 to TRBJ2-7, with TRBD1 matching 10 bases. Trimming took 4 bases from V and 6 from J; bases not matched to a gene: 6. The CDR3 contains 14 residues. The germline V gene has CDR1 KGHSH and CDR2 LQKENI. The CDR3 protein is CASSQSRDRGEQYV. CDR3 bases: TGTGCCAGCTCACAGAGCCGGGACAGGGGCGAGCAGTACGTC.